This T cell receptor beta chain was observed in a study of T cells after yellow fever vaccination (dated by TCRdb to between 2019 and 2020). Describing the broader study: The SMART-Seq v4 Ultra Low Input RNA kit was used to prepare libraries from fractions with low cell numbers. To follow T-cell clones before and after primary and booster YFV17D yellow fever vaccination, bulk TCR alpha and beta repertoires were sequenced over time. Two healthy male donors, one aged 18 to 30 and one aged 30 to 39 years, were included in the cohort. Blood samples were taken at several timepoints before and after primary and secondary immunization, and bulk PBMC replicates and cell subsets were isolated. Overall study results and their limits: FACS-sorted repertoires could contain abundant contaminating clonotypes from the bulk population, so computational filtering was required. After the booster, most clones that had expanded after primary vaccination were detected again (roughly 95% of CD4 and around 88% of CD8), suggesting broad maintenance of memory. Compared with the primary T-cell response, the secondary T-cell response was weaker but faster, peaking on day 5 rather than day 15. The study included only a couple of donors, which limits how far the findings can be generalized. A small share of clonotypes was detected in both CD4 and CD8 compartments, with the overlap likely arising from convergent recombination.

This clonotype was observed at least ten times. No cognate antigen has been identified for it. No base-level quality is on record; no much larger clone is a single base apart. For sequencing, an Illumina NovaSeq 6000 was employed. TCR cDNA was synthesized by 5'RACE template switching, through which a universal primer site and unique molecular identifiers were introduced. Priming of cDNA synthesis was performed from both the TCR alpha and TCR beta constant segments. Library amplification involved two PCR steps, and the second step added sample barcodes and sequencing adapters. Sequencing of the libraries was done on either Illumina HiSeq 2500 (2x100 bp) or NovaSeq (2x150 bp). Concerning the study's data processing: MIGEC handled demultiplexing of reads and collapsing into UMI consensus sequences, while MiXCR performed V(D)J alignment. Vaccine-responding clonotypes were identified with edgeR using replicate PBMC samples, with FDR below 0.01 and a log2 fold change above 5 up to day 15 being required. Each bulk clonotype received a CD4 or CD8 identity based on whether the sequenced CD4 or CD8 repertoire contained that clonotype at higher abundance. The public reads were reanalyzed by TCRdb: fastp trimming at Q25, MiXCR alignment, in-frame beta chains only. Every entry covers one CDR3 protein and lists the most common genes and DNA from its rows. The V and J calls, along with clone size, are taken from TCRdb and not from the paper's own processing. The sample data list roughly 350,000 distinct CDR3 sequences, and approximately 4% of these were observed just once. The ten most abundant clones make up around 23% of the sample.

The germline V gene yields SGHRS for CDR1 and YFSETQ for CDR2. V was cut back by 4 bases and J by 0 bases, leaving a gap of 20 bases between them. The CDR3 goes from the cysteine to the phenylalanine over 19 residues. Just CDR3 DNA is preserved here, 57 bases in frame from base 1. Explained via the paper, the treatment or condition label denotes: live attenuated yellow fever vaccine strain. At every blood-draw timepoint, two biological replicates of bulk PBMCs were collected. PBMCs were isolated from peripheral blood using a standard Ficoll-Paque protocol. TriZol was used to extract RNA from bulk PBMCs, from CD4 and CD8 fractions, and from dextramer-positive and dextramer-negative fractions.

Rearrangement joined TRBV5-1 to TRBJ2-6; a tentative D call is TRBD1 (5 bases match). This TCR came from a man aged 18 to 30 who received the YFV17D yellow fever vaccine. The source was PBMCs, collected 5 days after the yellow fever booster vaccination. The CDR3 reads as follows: CASSRLSGALLSGANVLTF. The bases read TGCGCCAGCAGCCGTCTGAGTGGGGCCTTACTCTCTGGGGCCAACGTCCTGACTTTC.